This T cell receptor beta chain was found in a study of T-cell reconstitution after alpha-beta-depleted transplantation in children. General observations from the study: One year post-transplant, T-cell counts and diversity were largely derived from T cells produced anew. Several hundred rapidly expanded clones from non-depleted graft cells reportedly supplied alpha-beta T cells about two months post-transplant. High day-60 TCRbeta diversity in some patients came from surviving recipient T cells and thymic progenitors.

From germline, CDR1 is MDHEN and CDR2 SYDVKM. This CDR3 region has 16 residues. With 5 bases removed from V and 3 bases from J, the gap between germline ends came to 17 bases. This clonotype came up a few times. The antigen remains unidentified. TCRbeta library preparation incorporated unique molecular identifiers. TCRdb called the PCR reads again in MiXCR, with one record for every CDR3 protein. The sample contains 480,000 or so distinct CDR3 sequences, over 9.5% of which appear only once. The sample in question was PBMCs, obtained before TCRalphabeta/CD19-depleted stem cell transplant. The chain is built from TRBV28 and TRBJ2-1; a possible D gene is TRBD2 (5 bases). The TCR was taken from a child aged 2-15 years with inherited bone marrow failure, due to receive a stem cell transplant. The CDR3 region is CASSLKPLVIYNEQFF. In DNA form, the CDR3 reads TGTGCCAGCAGTCTAAAACCACTAGTCATCTACAATGAGCAGTTCTTC.